This T cell receptor beta chain was obtained from a study of regulatory T cells in long-lasting Graves disease. Time point indicated: newly diagnosed GD, antithyroid drugs for less than 3 months. Generation of the TCR library employed RNA extracted from PBMCs. Study outcomes and limitations: Persistent disease favored TRBV28, TRBJ1-2 and TRBJ2-5.

This clonotype has ten or more counts. Antigen unknown. This CDR3 contains 15 residues. V was shortened by 3 bases and J by 4 bases, with 17 bases between the two germline ends. Germline CDR1 DFQATT, CDR2 SNEGSKA (reference sequence). Researchers made TCR beta libraries by using iRepertoire HTBI primers and running Arm-PCR on CDR3 regions. TCRdb recomputed calls from the multiplex PCR reads with MiXCR, one row per CDR3 protein. The sample has hundreds of thousands of distinct CDR3 sequences, around 17% seen once. This sample was also put to use in a study of T cells in Graves' hyperthyroidism and ophthalmopathy. Per that study: Through a model of 13 V-J features, ophthalmopathy was separated from stable hyperthyroidism.

This TCR was sampled from a woman under 40 with Graves disease. The sample consisted of peripheral blood mononuclear cells (PBMCs), taken at new diagnosis, from a patient treated with antithyroid drugs. J is TRBJ2-3 and V is TRBV20-1, with D possibly TRBD2 on 6 matching bases. CDR3 nucleotides: TGCAGTGCTAGTGGGGTCGGGGGATTAGCAGATACGCAGTATTTT. Protein sequence: CSASGVGGLADTQYF.